This is a list of T cell receptor beta chains from one sample in a study of blood T cell repertoires in COVID-19. Profiled with immunoSEQ multiplex PCR; TCRdb holds only in-frame clones, not every one. The sample yields about 120,000 clones, around 90% seen once. The sequenced sample consisted of peripheral blood. These receptors all come from a human donor in a cohort sampled during active COVID-19. Each CDR3 is given with its conserved first and last residue. The D gene is left open where the match is weak. Expanded clones are given a class, and other clones once, few, many or no size at all.

j_call: TRBJ2-1; d_call: -; clone_size: -; v_call: TRBV10-3; cdr3_aa: CAISEPPESASSYNEQFF; cdr3_nt: TGTGCCATCAGTGAGCCACCGGAAAGCGCGAGCTCCTACAATGAGCAGTTCTTC
j_call: TRBJ1-4; d_call: TRBD1; clone_size: -; v_call: TRBV11-1; cdr3_aa: CASSLQGARGEKLFF; cdr3_nt: TGTGCCAGCAGCTTACAGGGGGCGCGTGGTGAAAAACTGTTTTTT
j_call: TRBJ2-5; d_call: -; clone_size: -; v_call: TRBV18; cdr3_aa: CASSPPLQGGETQYF; cdr3_nt: TGTGCCAGCTCACCACCATTGCAGGGTGGAGAGACCCAGTACTTC
j_call: TRBJ2-6; d_call: -; clone_size: -; v_call: TRBV7-8; cdr3_aa: CASSPGPPRANVLTF; cdr3_nt: TGTGCCAGCAGCCCCGGTCCCCCGCGGGCCAACGTCCTGACTTTC
j_call: TRBJ2-3; d_call: TRBD1; clone_size: -; v_call: TRBV5-1; cdr3_aa: CASSLSFRDRGSTDTQYF; cdr3_nt: TGCGCCAGCAGCTTGAGTTTCCGGGACAGGGGTAGCACAGATACGCAGTATTTT
j_call: TRBJ1-1; d_call: -; clone_size: -; v_call: TRBV2; cdr3_aa: CASRPTDRPNTEAFF; cdr3_nt: TGTGCCAGCAGACCGACGGACAGACCAAACACTGAAGCTTTCTTT
j_call: TRBJ2-1; d_call: TRBD2; clone_size: -; v_call: TRBV4-1; cdr3_aa: CASSQGEGSGRPPTYNEQFF; cdr3_nt: TGCGCCAGCAGCCAAGGCGAGGGTAGCGGGAGGCCACCAACCTACAATGAGCAGTTCTTC
j_call: TRBJ1-1; d_call: -; clone_size: -; v_call: TRBV28; cdr3_aa: CASSSRIRYTEAFF; cdr3_nt: TGTGCCAGCAGTAGCAGGATTAGGTACACTGAAGCTTTCTTT
j_call: TRBJ2-5; d_call: -; clone_size: -; v_call: TRBV5-1; cdr3_aa: CASSLPGGRGETQYF; cdr3_nt: TGCGCCAGCAGCTTGCCCGGGGGGCGGGGAGAGACCCAGTACTTC
j_call: TRBJ2-6; d_call: TRBD1; clone_size: -; v_call: TRBV11-3; cdr3_aa: CASSFHRGHGANVLTF; cdr3_nt: TGTGCCAGCAGCTTCCACAGGGGGCATGGGGCCAACGTCCTGACTTTC
j_call: TRBJ2-1; d_call: TRBD1; clone_size: -; v_call: TRBV25-1; cdr3_aa: CASSWDRVFPEQFF; cdr3_nt: TGTGCCAGCAGTTGGGACAGGGTTTTTCCTGAGCAGTTCTTC
j_call: TRBJ2-1; d_call: -; clone_size: -; v_call: TRBV2; cdr3_aa: CASSEIPGANEQFF; cdr3_nt: TGTGCCAGCAGTGAAATCCCAGGGGCGAATGAGCAGTTCTTC
j_call: TRBJ2-3; d_call: -; clone_size: -; v_call: TRBV29-1; cdr3_aa: CSVEQGTPGYRDTDTQYF; cdr3_nt: TGCAGCGTTGAACAGGGAACGCCCGGATACAGGGATACAGATACGCAGTATTTT
j_call: TRBJ1-2; d_call: -; clone_size: -; v_call: TRBV2; cdr3_aa: CASRPGSNYGYTF; cdr3_nt: TGTGCCAGCAGACCGGGTTCTAACTATGGCTACACCTTC
j_call: TRBJ2-2; d_call: -; clone_size: -; v_call: TRBV30; cdr3_aa: CAWSLSTGELFF; cdr3_nt: TGTGCCTGGAGTCTCAGCACCGGGGAGCTGTTTTTT
j_call: TRBJ1-1; d_call: -; clone_size: few; v_call: TRBV7-9; cdr3_aa: CASSSNDRTMNTEAFF; cdr3_nt: TGTGCCAGCAGCTCCAATGACAGGACGATGAACACTGAAGCTTTCTTT
j_call: TRBJ2-2; d_call: TRBD1; clone_size: -; v_call: TRBV5-1; cdr3_aa: CASSSGQGSTGELFF; cdr3_nt: TGCGCCAGCAGCTCGGGACAGGGGAGCACCGGGGAGCTGTTTTTT
j_call: TRBJ2-7; d_call: -; clone_size: -; v_call: TRBV19; cdr3_aa: CASRSGRPYEQYF; cdr3_nt: TGTGCCAGTAGATCAGGGCGCCCCTACGAGCAGTACTTC
j_call: TRBJ2-3; d_call: -; clone_size: few; v_call: TRBV6-6; cdr3_aa: CASSYRVDTQYF; cdr3_nt: TGTGCCAGCAGTTACCGGGTCGATACGCAGTATTTT
j_call: TRBJ2-1; d_call: TRBD2; clone_size: -; v_call: TRBV6-5; cdr3_aa: CASSRAGTPYNEQFF; cdr3_nt: TGTGCCAGCAGTCGAGCGGGGACCCCCTACAATGAGCAGTTCTTC
j_call: TRBJ2-2; d_call: -; clone_size: -; v_call: TRBV27; cdr3_aa: CASTTWGRSTGELFF; cdr3_nt: TGTGCCAGCACCACCTGGGGGAGGAGCACCGGGGAGCTGTTTTTT
j_call: TRBJ1-2; d_call: -; clone_size: -; v_call: TRBV5-1; cdr3_aa: CASSLGGNYGYTF; cdr3_nt: TGCGCCAGCAGCTTGGGCGGTAACTATGGCTACACCTTC
j_call: TRBJ1-2; d_call: -; clone_size: once; v_call: TRBV5-4; cdr3_aa: CASSRTVEAFYGYTF; cdr3_nt: TGTGCCAGCAGCCGGACAGTCGAAGCCTTCTATGGCTACACCTTC
j_call: TRBJ2-6; d_call: -; clone_size: -; v_call: TRBV6-4; cdr3_aa: CASSVDTGANVLTF; cdr3_nt: TGTGCCAGCAGTGTGGACACAGGGGCCAACGTCCTGACTTTC
j_call: TRBJ2-7; d_call: TRBD2; clone_size: -; v_call: TRBV5-1; cdr3_aa: CASSISGGAYEQYF; cdr3_nt: TGCGCCAGCAGCATTAGCGGGGGGGCCTACGAGCAGTACTTC
j_call: TRBJ2-4; d_call: -; clone_size: -; v_call: TRBV25-1; cdr3_aa: CASSERYIQYF; cdr3_nt: TGTGCCAGCAGTGAGAGGTACATTCAGTACTTC
j_call: TRBJ1-2; d_call: -; clone_size: -; v_call: TRBV7-9; cdr3_aa: CASSSLKGGYGYTF; cdr3_nt: TGTGCCAGCAGCTCCCTAAAGGGAGGCTATGGCTACACCTTC
j_call: TRBJ2-1; d_call: TRBD2; clone_size: -; v_call: TRBV28; cdr3_aa: CASSSFQRENNEQFF; cdr3_nt: TGTGCCAGCAGTTCATTCCAGCGGGAGAACAATGAGCAGTTCTTC
j_call: TRBJ2-3; d_call: -; clone_size: -; v_call: TRBV10-3; cdr3_aa: CAISPRTGEITDTQYF; cdr3_nt: TGTGCCATCAGTCCGAGGACTGGCGAGATCACAGATACGCAGTATTTT
j_call: TRBJ1-1; d_call: TRBD1; clone_size: -; v_call: TRBV19; cdr3_aa: CASSKDRDMDTEAFF; cdr3_nt: TGTGCCAGTAGTAAAGACAGGGATATGGACACTGAAGCTTTCTTT
j_call: TRBJ1-1; d_call: -; clone_size: -; v_call: TRBV2; cdr3_aa: CASSGQLNTEAFF; cdr3_nt: TGTGCCAGCAGTGGGCAACTGAACACTGAAGCTTTCTTT
j_call: TRBJ2-5; d_call: TRBD1; clone_size: -; v_call: TRBV28; cdr3_aa: CASSLTGVDPETQYF; cdr3_nt: TGTGCCAGCAGTTTGACAGGGGTGGATCCAGAGACCCAGTACTTC
j_call: TRBJ2-1; d_call: -; clone_size: few; v_call: TRBV6-4; cdr3_aa: CASRRDFSTDEQFF; cdr3_nt: TGTGCCAGCAGGCGGGATTTTAGTACCGATGAGCAGTTCTTC
j_call: TRBJ1-6; d_call: TRBD1; clone_size: -; v_call: TRBV5-6; cdr3_aa: CASSRTGTGSSYNSPLHF; cdr3_nt: TGTGCCAGCAGCCGAACCGGGACAGGAAGCTCCTATAATTCACCCCTCCACTTT
j_call: TRBJ2-5; d_call: TRBD2; clone_size: -; v_call: TRBV7-6; cdr3_aa: CASSRYTSVQETQYF; cdr3_nt: TGTGCCAGCAGCCGGTATACTAGCGTCCAAGAGACCCAGTACTTC
j_call: TRBJ1-3; d_call: -; clone_size: -; v_call: TRBV18; cdr3_aa: CASSPREGSGNTIYF; cdr3_nt: TGTGCCAGCTCACCCCGAGAGGGCTCTGGAAACACCATATATTTT
j_call: TRBJ2-5; d_call: TRBD2; clone_size: -; v_call: TRBV5-1; cdr3_aa: CASGRGLAVRETQYF; cdr3_nt: TGCGCCAGCGGACGCGGACTAGCGGTACGGGAGACCCAGTACTTC
j_call: TRBJ2-2; d_call: -; clone_size: -; v_call: TRBV5-8; cdr3_aa: CASSLAGVGTGELFF; cdr3_nt: TGTGCCAGCAGCTTGGCCGGGGTCGGCACCGGGGAGCTGTTTTTT
j_call: TRBJ2-1; d_call: -; clone_size: once; v_call: TRBV7-3; cdr3_aa: CASSLTDRRGDNEQFF; cdr3_nt: TGTGCCAGCAGCTTAACGGACAGGCGGGGGGACAATGAGCAGTTCTTC
j_call: TRBJ2-7; d_call: -; clone_size: -; v_call: TRBV28; cdr3_aa: CASSGGIHEQYF; cdr3_nt: TGTGCCAGCAGCGGCGGGATCCACGAGCAGTACTTC
j_call: TRBJ2-1; d_call: TRBD2; clone_size: -; v_call: TRBV3-1/TRBV3-2; cdr3_aa: CASSPTSGRALDEQFF; cdr3_nt: TGTGCCAGCAGCCCTACTAGCGGGAGGGCCCTGGATGAGCAGTTCTTC
j_call: TRBJ2-5; d_call: TRBD2; clone_size: -; v_call: TRBV11-3; cdr3_aa: CASSLAGGGETQYF; cdr3_nt: TGTGCCAGCAGCTTAGCGGGGGGAGGCGAGACCCAGTACTTC
j_call: TRBJ2-3; d_call: TRBD2; clone_size: -; v_call: TRBV7-8; cdr3_aa: CASSLATASSGGADTQYF; cdr3_nt: TGTGCCAGCAGCTTAGCTACGGCGAGTAGCGGGGGGGCAGATACGCAGTATTTT
j_call: TRBJ2-7; d_call: -; clone_size: -; v_call: TRBV5-4; cdr3_aa: CASSSKQVASYEQYF; cdr3_nt: TGTGCCAGCAGCAGCAAACAGGTCGCCTCCTACGAGCAGTACTTC
j_call: TRBJ2-5; d_call: TRBD1; clone_size: -; v_call: TRBV4-1; cdr3_aa: CASSLDRGRETQYF; cdr3_nt: TGCGCCAGCAGCCTGGACAGGGGGAGAGAGACCCAGTACTTC
j_call: TRBJ1-1; d_call: -; clone_size: -; v_call: TRBV9; cdr3_aa: CASSVGSGVAEAFF; cdr3_nt: TGTGCCAGCAGCGTGGGATCAGGGGTGGCTGAAGCTTTCTTT
j_call: TRBJ2-1; d_call: TRBD2; clone_size: -; v_call: TRBV19; cdr3_aa: CASSMAGGRGNEQFF; cdr3_nt: TGTGCCAGTAGTATGGCGGGAGGCCGTGGGAATGAGCAGTTCTTC
j_call: TRBJ2-7; d_call: TRBD2; clone_size: -; v_call: TRBV7-2; cdr3_aa: CASSSQRERYEQYF; cdr3_nt: TGTGCCAGCAGCTCCCAGCGGGAGCGGTACGAGCAGTACTTC
j_call: TRBJ1-5; d_call: TRBD1; clone_size: once; v_call: TRBV19; cdr3_aa: CASSSTGGDNQPQHF; cdr3_nt: TGTGCCAGTAGTTCTACAGGGGGGGACAATCAGCCCCAGCATTTT
j_call: TRBJ2-3; d_call: TRBD2; clone_size: -; v_call: TRBV5-6; cdr3_aa: CASSLRSGRGSDTQYF; cdr3_nt: TGTGCCAGCAGCTTGAGAAGCGGGAGGGGATCAGATACGCAGTATTTT
j_call: TRBJ1-2; d_call: -; clone_size: -; v_call: TRBV4-1; cdr3_aa: CASSQMPGVVCHGYTF; cdr3_nt: TGCGCCAGCAGCCAAATGCCAGGGGTTGTTTGTCATGGCTACACCTTC
j_call: TRBJ1-1; d_call: -; clone_size: -; v_call: TRBV18; cdr3_aa: CASSPGLGGTEAFF; cdr3_nt: TGTGCCAGCTCACCAGGACTGGGAGGCACTGAAGCTTTCTTT
j_call: TRBJ2-7; d_call: -; clone_size: -; v_call: TRBV10-3; cdr3_aa: CAISENGQFPSYEQYF; cdr3_nt: TGTGCCATCAGTGAAAACGGACAATTCCCCTCCTACGAGCAGTACTTC
j_call: TRBJ1-1; d_call: TRBD1; clone_size: -; v_call: TRBV10-3; cdr3_aa: CAIKETGGDTEAFF; cdr3_nt: TGTGCCATCAAGGAGACAGGGGGAGACACTGAAGCTTTCTTT
j_call: TRBJ1-5; d_call: TRBD1; clone_size: -; v_call: TRBV20-1; cdr3_aa: CSASAGGVQPQHF; cdr3_nt: TGCAGTGCTAGTGCAGGGGGCGTTCAGCCCCAGCATTTT
j_call: TRBJ2-5; d_call: -; clone_size: -; v_call: TRBV7-3; cdr3_aa: CASSLFHGSQETQYF; cdr3_nt: TGTGCCAGCAGCTTATTCCACGGGAGCCAAGAGACCCAGTACTTC
j_call: TRBJ2-3; d_call: -; clone_size: -; v_call: TRBV27; cdr3_aa: CASSLGGQLVWKDTQYF; cdr3_nt: TGTGCCAGCAGTTTAGGGGGACAATTAGTTTGGAAAGATACGCAGTATTTT
j_call: TRBJ1-2; d_call: TRBD1; clone_size: -; v_call: TRBV5-1; cdr3_aa: CASSSGQALYGYTF; cdr3_nt: TGCGCCAGCAGCTCGGGACAGGCCCTCTATGGCTACACCTTC
j_call: TRBJ1-5; d_call: TRBD1; clone_size: few; v_call: TRBV6-6; cdr3_aa: CASRSTGKGDQPQHF; cdr3_nt: TGTGCCAGCAGGTCGACAGGGAAGGGGGATCAGCCCCAGCATTTT